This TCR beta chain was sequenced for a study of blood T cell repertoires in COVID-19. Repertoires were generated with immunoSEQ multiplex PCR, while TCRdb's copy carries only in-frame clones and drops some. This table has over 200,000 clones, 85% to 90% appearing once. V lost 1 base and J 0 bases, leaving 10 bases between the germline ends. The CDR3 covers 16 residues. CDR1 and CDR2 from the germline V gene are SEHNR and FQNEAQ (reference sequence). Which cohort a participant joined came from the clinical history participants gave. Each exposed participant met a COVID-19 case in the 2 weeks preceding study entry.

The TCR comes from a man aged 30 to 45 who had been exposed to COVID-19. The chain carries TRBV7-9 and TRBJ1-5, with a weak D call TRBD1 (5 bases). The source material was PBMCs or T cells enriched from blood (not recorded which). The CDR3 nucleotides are TGTGCCAGCAGCTTAGGGGGACTTTATAGCAATCAGCCCCAGCATTTT. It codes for CASSLGGLYSNQPQHF.